Listed here is a single T cell receptor (beta chain). Its antigen is as yet unknown. The sample is drawn from a study of shared clonotypes between healthy human individuals. Overall study: Each donor contributed plates that comprised three CD4 naive, three CD4 memory, two CD8 naive and one CD8 memory. Study-level findings and limits: Among non-shared clonotypes, generation probabilities were lower than among those shared by all four donors. Since donors were few, the genetic and exposure-history diversity represented was limited.

CDR1 is MGHRA and CDR2 is YSYEKL in the germline V gene. Trimming cost V 4 bases and J 4 bases; bases outside gene matches: 20. The CDR3 is made up of 21 amino acids. The assay was immunoSEQ multiplex PCR, and TCRdb's table has in-frame clones only and misses some. The sample has about 700,000 clones; around 72% are singletons. The healthy adult donors were HIV-negative and reported no recent acute infections or vaccinations. The chain employs TRBV4-1 and TRBJ2-7; 15 bases are shared with TRBD2. Sequences were obtained from memory CD4+ T cells sorted from blood. Subset: CD45RA-negative fraction. This clonotype was sampled from a woman aged 25 to 39 in good health. This CDR3 reads CASSRATHPGLAGGPAYEQYF. In DNA, the CDR3 is TGCGCCAGCAGCCGGGCTACTCACCCGGGACTAGCGGGAGGACCGGCGTACGAGCAGTACTTC.